These 29 T cell receptor beta chains were sequenced from one sample in a study of blood T cell repertoires in COVID-19. Method: immunoSEQ multiplex PCR; TCRdb's copy keeps in-frame clones and lacks some. The table has hundreds of thousands of clones, around 88% seen once. The sequenced sample consisted of peripheral blood. The receptors here all came from a man of 80 years or more with acute or convalescent COVID-19.

V usage is TRBV3-1 (or the pseudogene TRBV3-2) and J usage is TRBJ1-3, with TRBD1 identical over 7 bases. Germline values: CDR1 LGHDT, CDR2 YNNKEL (reference sequence). Losses at the gene ends were 4 bases for V and 7 bases for J; bases not matched to a gene: 7. The CDR3 contains 14 residues. Here the CDR3 reads CASSLTGTGNTIYF. DNA of the CDR3: TGTGCCAGCAGCCTGACAGGGACCGGGAACACCATATATTTT.

CDR3 in DNA: TGTGCCAGCAGCTTAGCCCAGGGCTCCTATGGCTACACCTTC. Encoded protein: CASSLAQGSYGYTF. The V gene is TRBV7-8, the J gene TRBJ1-2, with TRBD1 as a possible D gene (5 bases). The CDR3 loop spans 14 amino acids. Trimming shortened V by 0 bases and J by 4 bases, and 9 bases separated the two germline ends. Germline-derived CDR1 and CDR2 are SGHVS and FQNEAQ.

The chain uses TRBV5-6 and TRBJ2-1; 8 bases are shared with TRBD2. CDR3 size: 15 residues. V gave up 6 bases and J gave up 2 bases; unmatched junction bases: 7. CDR1 is SGHDT, CDR2 YYEEEE, per germline. The CDR3 DNA is TGTGCCAGCATCGAAGCGGGGGTAACCTACAATGAGCAGTTCTTC. It translates to CASIEAGVTYNEQFF.

The chain links TRBV3-1 (or the pseudogene TRBV3-2) to TRBJ1-5; D is uncertain. Germline V gene data show CDR1 as LGHDT and CDR2 as YNNKEL (reference sequence). Trimming took off 1 base at V and 4 bases at J, with 8 bases between the two ends. CDR3 size: 14 residues. The CDR3 sequence: CASSQVPVNQPQHF. The CDR3 nucleotides read TGTGCCAGCAGCCAAGTTCCAGTGAATCAGCCCCAGCATTTT.

Written as DNA, the CDR3 is TGTGCCAGCAGCTTGGTCCCAGGGGAAGCTTTCTTT. Translated, it gives CASSLVPGEAFF. The chain carries TRBV5-5 and TRBJ1-1; D may be TRBD1 (5 bases). V was cut by 0 bases and J by 8 bases, with 8 bases left in between. Germline values: CDR1 SGHKS, CDR2 YYEKEE (reference sequence). The CDR3 runs to 12 residues.

CDR3 nucleotide sequence: TGCAGCGCCTCCGGGACTAGCGCCTACAATGAGCAGTTCTTC. It yields the protein CSASGTSAYNEQFF. V gene TRBV29-1 combines with J gene TRBJ2-1; 10 nucleotides match TRBD2. Germline V gene lookup returns CDR1 SQVTM and CDR2 ANQGSEA. This CDR3 comprises 14 residues. The junction had 5 bases not matched to a gene; V was cut back by 7 bases and J by 2 bases.

The chain recombines TRBV28 with TRBJ2-7; D is ambiguous. The length of the CDR3 is 11 residues. V was clipped by 7 bases and J by 3 bases, with 7 bases between them. Germline V gives CDR1 MDHEN, CDR2 SYDVKM. The CDR3 DNA reads as TGTGCCAGCAACAGTCACTACGAGCAGTACTTC. It codes for CASNSHYEQYF.

The chain uses TRBV11-1 and TRBJ2-3; 11 bases are shared with TRBD2. The CDR3 loop spans 15 amino acids. V dropped 3 bases and J dropped 6; count of bases not matched to a gene: 5. CDR1 is SGHAT, CDR2 FQDESV, per germline (reference sequence). Here the CDR3 DNA reads TGTGCCAGCAGCTTTTCTAGCGGGGGGTGGGATACGCAGTATTTT. Translating it yields CASSFSSGGWDTQYF.

V is TRBV19 and J is TRBJ2-4; tentative D call: TRBD1 (6 bases). V was cut by 6 bases and J by 8 bases, with 29 bases left in between. The CDR3 has 18 residues. In germline, CDR1 is LNHDA, CDR2 SQIVND (reference sequence). The CDR3 spells CASRHTGPQGSKGDIQYF. The CDR3, as DNA: TGTGCCAGTAGGCACACCGGGCCACAGGGCAGTAAGGGGGACATTCAGTACTTC.

The chain joins TRBV7-3 to TRBJ1-1; D gene uncertain. The CDR3 is 14 amino acids. Trimming stripped 1 base from V and 3 bases from J, with 9 bases between. Germline V gene data show CDR1 as SGHTA and CDR2 as FQGTGA. The CDR3 loop reads CASSLIGRDTEAFF. The CDR3 bases are TGTGCCAGCAGCTTAATCGGGAGGGACACTGAAGCTTTCTTT.

This chain connects TRBV29-1 to TRBJ2-6; possible D gene TRBD2, 5 bases. Germline V lookup: CDR1 SQVTM, CDR2 ANQGSEA. Trimming took off 2 bases at V and 1 base at J, with 9 bases between the two ends. The CDR3 runs to 15 residues. In DNA form, the CDR3 reads TGCAGCGTTGAATTAGGAGGATCTGGGGCCAACGTCCTGACTTTC. Its protein product is CSVELGGSGANVLTF.

The chain links TRBV24-1 to TRBJ2-5; a weak D match, TRBD2 (7 bases). This CDR3 is built from 15 residues. Germline V gene lookup returns CDR1 KGHDR and CDR2 SFDVKD. V lost 5 bases to trimming and J lost 5 bases, with 17 bases between them. As DNA, the CDR3 is TGTGCCACCAGTGCCGGAGGGAGGGGGAGCGAGACCCAGTACTTC. Amino acids: CATSAGGRGSETQYF.

The CDR3, as DNA: TGTGCCAGCAGTAACACACGACAGGGAGCCTATGGCTACACCTTC. Translating gives CASSNTRQGAYGYTF. This chain uses TRBV6-5 with TRBJ1-2, with 7 bases identical to TRBD1. V trimming: 5 bases; J trimming: 4 bases; junction bases outside the gene matches: 10. The CDR3 has 15 amino acids. The germline V gene has CDR1 MNHEY and CDR2 SVGAGI.

The V and J genes are TRBV29-1 and TRBJ2-3; possibly TRBD2 for D (6 bases). The CDR3 totals 16 residues. Between the trimmed V and J ends, which lost 5 bases and 0 bases, there was a span of 18 bases. Germline V CDR1 and CDR2: SQVTM, ANQGSEA. The chain's CDR3 is CSVTEGLAVSTDTQYF. The DNA of the CDR3 is TGCAGCGTTACGGAGGGGTTAGCGGTTAGCACAGATACGCAGTATTTT.

The genes are TRBV25-1 and TRBJ1-5, with unresolved D. The CDR3 runs to 14 residues. V lost 4 bases to trimming and J lost 1 base, with 8 bases between them. Looked up from germline, CDR1 is MGHDK and CDR2 is SYGVNS. The CDR3 DNA follows: TGTGCCAGCAGTGGAGGGAGGAGCAATCAGCCCCAGCATTTT. This gives the protein CASSGGRSNQPQHF.

The gene calls are TRBV10-3 and TRBJ1-1; possibly TRBD1 for D (5 bases). Germline CDR1 ENHRY, CDR2 SYGVKD. This CDR3 is built from 14 residues. The V end was cut by 6 bases, the J end by 5 bases, with 16 bases between. The CDR3 protein is CAISSGSQGTEAFF. The CDR3, as DNA: TGTGCCATCAGCTCGGGTTCCCAGGGTACTGAAGCTTTCTTT.

CDR3 DNA: TGTGCCAGCAGTGAAAGGTCGGGCTCCTACGAGCAGTACTTC. As protein: CASSERSGSYEQYF. The rearrangement uses TRBV2 and TRBJ2-7; no clear D. The CDR3 contains 14 residues. From germline, CDR1 is SNHLY and CDR2 FYNNEI. Trimming took 2 bases from V and 0 from J, leaving 8 bases between them.

The rearrangement links TRBV3-1 (or the pseudogene TRBV3-2) to TRBJ1-5; the D gene is possibly TRBD1 (5 bases). V gave up 4 bases and J gave up 2 bases, with 6 bases separating them. Germline-derived CDR1 and CDR2 are LGHDT and YNNKEL (reference sequence). The CDR3 runs to 13 residues. CDR3: CASSRQRNQPQHF. CDR3 DNA sequence: TGTGCCAGCAGCCGACAGCGCAATCAGCCCCAGCATTTT.

This clone appeared a few times. The J gene is TRBJ2-7, the V gene TRBV5-3; possibly TRBD2 for D (6 bases). TRBV5-3 is noted as an ORF with a role that remains uncertain. The CDR3 spans 15 residues. V dropped 5 bases and J dropped 6 bases, with 21 bases sitting between them. The CDR3 region is CARSHVGRDSREQYF. CDR3 in DNA: TGTGCCAGAAGTCATGTCGGGCGGGATTCGCGCGAGCAGTACTTC.

This chain uses TRBV19 with TRBJ1-2; D gene ambiguous. This CDR3 spans 13 amino acids. With 5 bases removed from V and 1 base from J, the gap between germline ends came to 8 bases. CDR1 and CDR2 from the germline V gene are LNHDA and SQIVND (reference sequence). The CDR3 protein is CASSRDYNYGYTF. Written as DNA, the CDR3 is TGTGCCAGTAGTCGAGATTATAACTATGGCTACACCTTC.

The rearrangement joins TRBV19 to TRBJ1-5; D is undetermined. The CDR3 is made up of 14 amino acids. V was clipped by 5 bases and J by 3 bases, with 11 bases between them. In germline, CDR1 is LNHDA, CDR2 SQIVND (reference sequence). The CDR3 here is CASSDLAYNQPQHF. The CDR3, as DNA: TGTGCCAGTAGTGACTTGGCTTACAATCAGCCCCAGCATTTT.

V is TRBV7-2 and J is TRBJ1-1; D might be TRBD1 (6 bases). V lost 2 bases to trimming and J lost 5 bases, with 15 bases between them. CDR1 is SGHTA and CDR2 is FQGNSA in the germline V gene. This CDR3 is built from 15 residues. The CDR3 protein is CASSLNGGGSTEAFF. As DNA, the CDR3 is TGTGCCAGCAGCTTAAACGGGGGCGGGAGTACTGAAGCTTTCTTT.

V usage is TRBV6-4 and J usage is TRBJ2-1; perhaps TRBD2 as D (6 bases). CDR1 and CDR2 (germline): MRHNA, SNTAGT. V was pared by 3 bases and J by 9 bases, with 9 bases between. The length of the CDR3 is 12 residues. The CDR3 DNA reads TGTGCCAGCAGTGATGGAGGGCTTGAGCAGTTCTTC. Its protein is CASSDGGLEQFF.

The chain carries TRBV7-7 and TRBJ2-1; 12 positions agree with TRBD2. V lost 4 bases to trimming and J lost 4 bases; unmatched junction nucleotides: 2. The CDR3 has 15 residues. The germline V gene has CDR1 SSHAT and CDR2 FNYEAQ (reference sequence). The CDR3 loop is CASSSGLAGYNEQFF. The CDR3 nucleotides are TGTGCCAGCAGCTCTGGACTAGCGGGGTACAATGAGCAGTTCTTC. The entire variable domain, with the rest obtained from reference TRBV7-7 and TRBJ2-1, is as follows: GAGVSQSPRYKVTKRGQDVTLRCDPISSHATLYWYQQALGQGPEFLTYFNYEAQPDKSGLPSDRFSAERPEGSISTLTIQRTEQRDSAMYRCASSSGLAGYNEQFFGPGTRLTVL.

The genes are TRBV7-3 and TRBJ2-1; D unclear. The germline CDR1 and CDR2 sequences are SGHTA and FQGTGA. V was shortened by 5 bases and J by 0 bases, with 8 bases between the two germline ends. CDR3 length: 14 amino acids. The CDR3, as DNA: TGTGCCAGCAGCCCCTCCCCCTCCTACAATGAGCAGTTCTTC. It specifies CASSPSPSYNEQFF. Full variable domain (remainder filled in from reference TRBV7-3 and TRBJ2-1): GAGVSQTPSNKVTEKGKYVELRCDPISGHTALYWYRQSLGQGPEFLIYFQGTGAADDSGLPNDRFFAVRPEGSVSTLKIQRTERGDSAVYLCASSPSPSYNEQFFGPGTRLTVL.

This chain uses TRBV5-1 with TRBJ2-3; D remains unclear. V lost 5 bases and J lost 0, with 16 bases in between. Looked up from germline, CDR1 is SGHRS and CDR2 is YFSETQ. CDR3 size: 16 residues. The DNA for the CDR3 is TGCGCCAGCAGTTGGCACCACACGTCTAGCACAGATACGCAGTATTTT. Translation: CASSWHHTSSTDTQYF.

This clone has a single count. At one end, the junction sequence differs from germline, possibly due to a read error. This chain joins TRBV6-6 and TRBJ1-1; D is possibly TRBD1 (5 bases). CDR1 is MNHNY and CDR2 is SVGAGI in the germline V gene (reference sequence). The CDR3 has 12 amino acids. The CDR3 reads CASSLGTDPGRF. The CDR3 coding sequence is TGTGCCAGCAGTCTGGGGACCGACCCCGGGAGATTT.

The chain couples TRBV5-1 to TRBJ2-2; D might be TRBD2 (5 bases). The CDR3 covers 15 residues. In germline, CDR1 is SGHRS, CDR2 YFSETQ. V was trimmed by 0 bases and J by 1 base, leaving 7 bases between them. The CDR3 DNA reads TGCGCCAGCAGCTTGGGTGGGAGGAACACCGGGGAGCTGTTTTTT. Amino acids: CASSLGGRNTGELFF.

V usage is TRBV28 and J usage is TRBJ2-3; 9 bases are a match to TRBD2. CDR1 and CDR2 from the germline V gene are MDHEN and SYDVKM. This CDR3 has 17 residues. J gave up 5 bases and V 1 base, and 10 bases lay outside the gene matches. This CDR3 is CASSLLTSGFSGDTQYF. The CDR3 coding sequence is TGTGCCAGCAGTTTATTGACTAGCGGTTTCTCTGGAGATACGCAGTATTTT.